The 5 T cell receptor beta chains given below trace back to one sample, sequenced in a study of blood T cell repertoires in COVID-19. Some clones are missing from TCRdb's copy, which holds only in-frame ones; the method was immunoSEQ multiplex PCR. The sample has approximately 200,000 clones, about nine tenths seen once; the top ten hold around 2.1%. The sample was PBMCs or T cells enriched from blood (not recorded which). These receptors came from a woman aged 25-40 years who had recovered from COVID-19.

V usage is TRBV4-1 and J usage is TRBJ2-6; D unresolved. The germline V gene has CDR1 MGHRA and CDR2 YSYEKL. The length of the CDR3 is 15 residues. V lost 4 bases, J lost 0 bases, and 7 bases lay in between. The chain's CDR3 is CASSPRSSGANVLTF. CDR3 DNA sequence: TGCGCCAGCAGCCCCCGGAGCTCTGGGGCCAACGTCCTGACTTTC.

The gene calls are TRBV2 and TRBJ2-7, with 9 nucleotides matching TRBD1. The V gene end was trimmed by 6 bases and the J gene end by 4 bases; junction bases not matched to a gene: 4. CDR3 length: 13 amino acids. Per the germline V gene, CDR1 is SNHLY and CDR2 is FYNNEI. For the CDR3, the DNA is TGTGCCAGCAGGACAGGGGGTGATTACGAGCAGTACTTC. It codes for CASRTGGDYEQYF.

The gene calls are TRBV12-3 or TRBV12-4 and TRBJ2-7, with 8 bases aligning to TRBD1. The ends lost 6 bases at V and 2 bases at J; junction bases unmatched: 3. The CDR3 runs to 13 residues. As DNA, the CDR3 is TGTGCCAGCAGGAAACAGGGGGCCTACGAGCAGTACTTC. Protein sequence: CASRKQGAYEQYF.

The chain employs TRBV11-3 and TRBJ1-3; a possible D gene is TRBD1 (5 bases). Germline CDR1 and CDR2: SGHNT and YENEEA. The CDR3 runs 17 residues. V was trimmed by 2 bases and J by 0 bases, leaving 14 bases between them. This CDR3 reads CASSLSGPTSSGNTIYF. The DNA of the CDR3 is TGTGCCAGCAGCTTATCGGGACCGACTAGCTCTGGAAACACCATATATTTT.

The chain recombines TRBV6-5 with TRBJ2-1; 12 bases are a match to TRBD2. This CDR3 is 16 amino acids long. V dropped 2 bases and J dropped 7; count of bases not matched to a gene: 6. The germline gives CDR1 MNHEY, CDR2 SVGAGI. The CDR3 nucleotides read TGTGCCAGCAGTTACCGGACTAGCGGGATGCGTAATGAGCAGTTCTTC. This encodes CASSYRTSGMRNEQFF.